The T cell receptor (beta chain) described here comes from a study of T cell responses to AZD1222 COVID-19 vaccine. This clone is a singleton in its sample. Its specificity is unknown. Study-wide findings and caveats: CD4 TCRs covered the whole spike, strongest at regions 160-218 and 743-854. Within unmutated variant regions lay the reported targets of nearly half of spike-specific TCRs. Baseline seropositivity characterized only a handful of AZD1222 recipients.

The repertoire was sequenced with immunoSEQ multiplex PCR; TCRdb's copy has only in-frame clones and lacks some. This repertoire shows around 100,000 clones, about 88% found once; its top ten account for more than 1.5%. Material: peripheral blood, obtained on day 0 of AZD1222 vaccination. This receptor was taken from an adult in good health.

The CDR3: CASSLPSLSTYEQYF. CDR3 bases: TGTGCCAGCAGTTTACCCTCTCTGTCCACCTACGAGCAGTACTTC. The V gene is TRBV28, the J gene TRBJ2-7; D is uncertain. The V gene's germline CDR1 is MDHEN and CDR2 SYDVKM. The CDR3 is 15 amino acids. V lost 2 bases to trimming and J lost 2 bases, with 13 bases between them.